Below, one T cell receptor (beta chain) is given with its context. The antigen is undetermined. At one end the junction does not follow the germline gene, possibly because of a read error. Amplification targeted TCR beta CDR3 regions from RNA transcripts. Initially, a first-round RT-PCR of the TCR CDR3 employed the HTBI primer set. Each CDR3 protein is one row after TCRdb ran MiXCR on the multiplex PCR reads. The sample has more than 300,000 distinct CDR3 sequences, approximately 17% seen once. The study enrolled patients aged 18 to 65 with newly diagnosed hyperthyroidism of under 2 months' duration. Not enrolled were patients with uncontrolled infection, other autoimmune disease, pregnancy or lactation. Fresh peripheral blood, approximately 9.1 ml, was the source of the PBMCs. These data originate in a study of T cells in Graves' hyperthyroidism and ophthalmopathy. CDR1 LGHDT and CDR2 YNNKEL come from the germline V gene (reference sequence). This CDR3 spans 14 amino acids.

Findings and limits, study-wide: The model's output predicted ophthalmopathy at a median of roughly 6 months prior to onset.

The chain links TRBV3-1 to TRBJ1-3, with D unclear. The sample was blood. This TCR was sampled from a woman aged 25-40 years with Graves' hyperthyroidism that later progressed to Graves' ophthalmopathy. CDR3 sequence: CASSPPDTGNIIYF. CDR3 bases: TGTGCCAGCAGCCCACCGGATACTGGAAACATCATATATTTT. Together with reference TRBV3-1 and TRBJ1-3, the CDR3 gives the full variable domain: DTAVSQTPKYLVTQMGNDKSIKCEQNLGHDTMYWYKQDSKKFLKIMFSYNNKELIINETVPNRFSPKSPDKAHLNLHINSLELGDSAVYFCASSPPDTGNIIYFGEGSWLTVV.